The clone carrying this T cell receptor (beta chain) was seen many times. The data belong to a study of T cells in Graves' hyperthyroidism and ophthalmopathy. What was amplified from RNA transcripts were TCR beta CDR3 regions. In the first-round RT-PCR of the TCR CDR3, the HTBI primer set was used. TCRdb reprocessed the multiplex PCR reads with MiXCR, giving one entry per CDR3 protein. The table records a few hundred thousand distinct CDR3 sequences, approximately 15% of them present only once. Germline CDR1 is LGHDT and CDR2 is YNNKEL (reference sequence). V dropped 1 base and J dropped 11 bases, with 14 bases sitting between them. CDR3 length: 13 amino acids. Disease lasting under 3 months, a NOSPECS grade of at least 4, and a Clinical Activity Score of at least 3 were features of the ophthalmopathy patients. Diagnoses used clinical symptoms, serum thyroxine and TRAb, thyroid ultrasound and orbital computed tomography. Fresh peripheral blood, roughly 10 ml of it, supplied the PBMCs.

V and J are TRBV3-1 and TRBJ1-1, with a possible D match to TRBD1 (5 bases). The sequenced sample consisted of blood. The receptor's source is a woman aged 40 to 50 with Graves' ophthalmopathy. The DNA of the CDR3 is TGTGCCAGCAGCCAAGGGGTCGAGGGGACGGCTTTCTTT. Its translation: CASSQGVEGTAFF.